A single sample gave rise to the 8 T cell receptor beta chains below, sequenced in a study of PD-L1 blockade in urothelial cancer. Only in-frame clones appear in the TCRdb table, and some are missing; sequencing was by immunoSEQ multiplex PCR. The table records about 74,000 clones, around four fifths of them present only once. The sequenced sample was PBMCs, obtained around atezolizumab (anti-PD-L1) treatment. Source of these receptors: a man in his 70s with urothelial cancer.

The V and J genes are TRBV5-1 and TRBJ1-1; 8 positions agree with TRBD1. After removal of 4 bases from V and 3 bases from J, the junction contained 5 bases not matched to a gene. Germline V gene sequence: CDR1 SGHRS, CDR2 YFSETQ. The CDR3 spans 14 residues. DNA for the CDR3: TGCGCCAGCAGCCTTCGACAGGGGCACACTGAAGCTTTCTTT. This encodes CASSLRQGHTEAFF.

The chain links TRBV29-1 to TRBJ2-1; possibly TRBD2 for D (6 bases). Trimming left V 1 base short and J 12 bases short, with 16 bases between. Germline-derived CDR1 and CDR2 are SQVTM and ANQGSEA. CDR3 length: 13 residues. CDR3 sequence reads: CSVEAGRGLGQFF. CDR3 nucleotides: TGCAGCGTTGAAGCAGGACGGGGACTGGGGCAGTTCTTC.

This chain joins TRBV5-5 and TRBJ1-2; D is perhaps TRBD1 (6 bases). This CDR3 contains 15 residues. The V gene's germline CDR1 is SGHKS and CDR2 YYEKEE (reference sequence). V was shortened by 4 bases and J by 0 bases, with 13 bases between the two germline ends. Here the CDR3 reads CASSNRQASNYGYTF. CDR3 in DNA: TGTGCCAGCAGCAATCGACAGGCCTCTAACTATGGCTACACCTTC.

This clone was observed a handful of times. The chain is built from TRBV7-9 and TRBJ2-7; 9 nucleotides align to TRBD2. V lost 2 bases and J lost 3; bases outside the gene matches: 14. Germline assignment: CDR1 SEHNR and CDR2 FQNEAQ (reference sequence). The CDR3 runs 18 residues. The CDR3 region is CASSLMSGVSGRVYEQYF. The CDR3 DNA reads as TGTGCCAGCAGCTTAATGTCAGGGGTTAGCGGGAGAGTCTACGAGCAGTACTTC.

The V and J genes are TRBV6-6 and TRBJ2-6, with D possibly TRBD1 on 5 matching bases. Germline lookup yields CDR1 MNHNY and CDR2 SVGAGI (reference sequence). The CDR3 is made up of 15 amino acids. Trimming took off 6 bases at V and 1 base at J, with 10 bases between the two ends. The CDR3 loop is CASRPQGSGANVLTF. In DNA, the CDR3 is TGTGCCAGCAGACCCCAGGGTTCTGGGGCCAACGTCCTGACTTTC.

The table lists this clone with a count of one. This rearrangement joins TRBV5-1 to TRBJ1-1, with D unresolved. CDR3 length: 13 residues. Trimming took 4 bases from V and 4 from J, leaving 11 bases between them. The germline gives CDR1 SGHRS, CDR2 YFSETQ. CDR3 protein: CASSPLVGTEAFF. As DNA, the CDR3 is TGCGCCAGCAGCCCACTAGTCGGCACTGAAGCTTTCTTT.

The CDR3 reads CASSPPSNTEAFF. The CDR3 DNA reads as TGCGCCAGCAGCCCCCCTTCGAACACTGAAGCTTTCTTT. This chain joins TRBV5-1 and TRBJ1-1, with unresolved D. The CDR3 is 13 residues long. Germline V gene data show CDR1 as SGHRS and CDR2 as YFSETQ. The V gene lost 4 bases and the J gene lost 1 base, with 8 bases spanning the gap.

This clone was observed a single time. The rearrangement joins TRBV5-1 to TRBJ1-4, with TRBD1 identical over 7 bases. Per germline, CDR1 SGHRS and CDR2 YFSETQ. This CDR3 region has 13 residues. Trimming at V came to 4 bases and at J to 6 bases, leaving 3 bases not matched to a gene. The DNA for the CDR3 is TGCGCCAGCAGCCCAGACAGGGATGAAAAACTGTTTTTT. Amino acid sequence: CASSPDRDEKLFF.